This TCR beta chain comes out of a study of OX40 agonist ivuxolimab in advanced cancers. TCRdb's copy holds only in-frame clones and misses some; the assay was immunoSEQ multiplex PCR. Of around 64,000 clones listed, approximately 80% were seen once; the top ten hold approximately 1.2%. Regarding the study as a whole: Antigen specificity of clonally expanded peripheral T cells was not established.

Germline values: CDR1 SNHLY, CDR2 FYNNEI. Trimming at V came to 10 bases and at J to 8 bases, leaving 9 bases not matched to a gene. The CDR3 runs to 13 residues. Details on this clone: Its antigen is undetermined.

This sequence was found in an adult with an advanced solid tumor such as melanoma, head and neck, liver or kidney cancer. The specimen was CD4+ or CD8+ T cells sorted from blood, collected in a trial of the OX40 agonist ivuxolimab. The J gene is TRBJ1-4, the V gene TRBV2; 8 bases fit TRBD1. The CDR3 region has the DNA TGTGCCAACTTGGACAGGGTCGGAGAAAAACTGTTTTTT. The encoded protein is CANLDRVGEKLFF.